Shown below are 16 T cell receptor beta chains from a single sample sequenced in a study of cytomegalovirus exposure and HLA in healthy donors. 13 Jbeta primers and 60 Vbeta primers were used for the PCR. Profiling relied on immunoSEQ multiplex PCR, and the TCRdb table lists in-frame clones only, not all of them. Found here are 100,000 to 150,000 clones, around 78% of them singletons; the top ten hold approximately 1.5%. Sequenced input: PBMCs. All receptors derive from a woman under 30 in good health and CMV-seronegative.

The rearrangement uses TRBV27 and TRBJ1-1; a weak D match, TRBD1 (6 bases). Trimming removed 3 bases at V and 3 bases at J, with 11 bases between. The CDR3 runs to 14 residues. Germline V CDR1 and CDR2: MNHEY, SMNVEV (reference sequence). CDR3 DNA sequence: TGTGCCAGCAGTTTCTTCACAGGGCACACTGAAGCTTTCTTT. Its protein product is CASSFFTGHTEAFF.

The V call is TRBV4-1, the J call TRBJ2-5; unclear D gene. The assigned J gene may be wrong: the sequence end matches TRBJ2-7 better. Germline-derived CDR1 and CDR2 are MGHRA and YSYEKL. This CDR3 has 13 residues. The CDR3 nucleotides read TGCGCCAGCAGCCAAAGTTACGCCTACGAGCAGTACTTC. Translated: CASSQSYAYEQYF.

The chain is built from TRBV7-9 and TRBJ2-7; TRBD1 matches 7 bases. V shed 7 bases and J 2 bases; nucleotides not matched to a gene: 8. The CDR3 has 14 residues. Per germline, CDR1 SEHNR and CDR2 FQNEAQ (reference sequence). The CDR3 DNA reads as TGTGCCAGCACCCTTTGGGACAGCCCCTACGAGCAGTACTTC. Its protein is CASTLWDSPYEQYF.

This clone has more than one count but fewer than ten. The J gene is TRBJ2-3, the V gene TRBV5-1, with D perhaps matching TRBD1 (6 bases). Germline V CDR1 and CDR2: SGHRS, YFSETQ. V was shortened by 0 bases and J by 2 bases, with 7 bases between the two germline ends. CDR3 length: 14 residues. CDR3 loop: CASSLGDTTDTQYF. DNA of the CDR3: TGCGCCAGCAGCTTGGGGGACACCACAGATACGCAGTATTTT.

This clone was found a few times. The chain couples TRBV6-5 to TRBJ1-5; D is unresolved. Trimming removed 7 bases from V and 6 bases from J, with 13 bases in between. Germline values: CDR1 MNHEY, CDR2 SVGAGI. The CDR3 length is 13 residues. CDR3 residues: CASNFAPGQPQHF. The CDR3 coding sequence is TGTGCCAGCAATTTCGCCCCGGGTCAGCCCCAGCATTTT.

The V and J genes are TRBV5-4 and TRBJ2-3; TRBD2 aligns across 7 bases. The germline CDR1 and CDR2 sequences are SGHNT and YYREEE (reference sequence). The trim removed 5 bases at V and 2 bases at J, leaving 11 bases unmatched. The CDR3 consists of 16 residues. Written as DNA, the CDR3 is TGTGCCAGCAGTCATGAGCGGGGTGGGATCACAGATACGCAGTATTTT. Amino acid sequence: CASSHERGGITDTQYF. Full variable domain (missing parts from reference TRBV5-4 and TRBJ2-3): ETGVTQSPTHLIKTRGQQVTLRCSSQSGHNTVSWYQQALGQGPQFIFQYYREEENGRGNFPPRFSGLQFPNYSSELNVNALELDDSALYLCASSHERGGITDTQYFGPGTRLTVL.

The V call is TRBV5-1, the J call TRBJ2-2, with 7 positions matching TRBD2. Germline CDR1 and CDR2: SGHRS and YFSETQ. Trimming took 0 bases from V and 2 from J; bases not matched to a gene: 4. This CDR3 comprises 16 residues. The CDR3 reads CASSLVLAENTGELFF. CDR3 DNA sequence: TGCGCCAGCAGCTTGGTCCTAGCGGAAAACACCGGGGAGCTGTTTTTT.

The chain uses TRBV5-1 and TRBJ1-3; D remains ambiguous. Trimming removed 5 bases from V and 0 bases from J, with 15 bases in between. This CDR3 is built from 16 residues. CDR1 SGHRS and CDR2 YFSETQ come from the germline V gene. The CDR3 sequence: CASSLEGSYSGNTIYF. The CDR3 DNA reads as TGCGCCAGCAGTTTAGAGGGAAGCTACTCTGGAAACACCATATATTTT.

The CDR3 DNA reads TGTGCCACCAGCAGAGGTCCTAGTCGGGACGAGCAGTACTTC. It encodes CATSRGPSRDEQYF. The V and J genes are TRBV15 and TRBJ2-7; no firm D call. The CDR3 contains 14 residues. Deletions cut 1 base from V and 5 bases from J, with 12 bases between. Looked up from germline, CDR1 is LNHNV and CDR2 is YYDKDF (reference sequence).

This clone appeared a single time. V and J are TRBV28 and TRBJ1-2; possibly TRBD1 for D (5 bases). There are 15 residues in the CDR3. Germline CDR1 MDHEN, CDR2 SYDVKM. Deletions cut 4 bases from V and 7 bases from J, with 19 bases between. The CDR3 is CASSSRSDKFSGYTF. CDR3 nucleotide sequence: TGTGCCAGCAGTTCCCGCTCGGACAAGTTCTCTGGCTACACCTTC.

J is TRBJ2-2 and V is TRBV15; D uncertain. The V gene's germline CDR1 is LNHNV and CDR2 YYDKDF (reference sequence). Trimming took off 4 bases at V and 6 bases at J, with 12 bases between the two ends. The CDR3 has 14 amino acids. The CDR3 DNA sequence: TGTGCCACCAGCACGTATAGTCCGGCCGGGGAGCTGTTTTTT. Translating it yields CATSTYSPAGELFF.

J is TRBJ1-2 and V is TRBV19, with TRBD1 as a possible D gene (5 bases). Germline loops: CDR1 LNHDA, CDR2 SQIVND (reference sequence). V was shortened by 7 bases and J by 14 bases, with 26 bases between the two germline ends. The CDR3 totals 14 residues. The CDR3 here is CASNSGAGPPVWTF. The CDR3 DNA follows: TGTGCCAGTAACAGCGGGGCAGGGCCTCCCGTCTGGACCTTC.

This clone was found a few times. This rearrangement joins TRBV4-1 to TRBJ1-1; weak D call: TRBD1 (5 bases). Deletions cut 0 bases from V and 11 bases from J, with 19 bases between. The CDR3 spans 15 residues. CDR1 is MGHRA, CDR2 YSYEKL, per germline. CDR3 bases: TGCGCCAGCAGCCAAGAGACGGCGGGGGTGGTGTCGGCTTTCTTT. Translation gives CASSQETAGVVSAFF.

The chain couples TRBV5-8 to TRBJ1-4; D is perhaps TRBD1 (6 bases). The germline gives CDR1 SGHTS, CDR2 YDEGEE. Trimming took off 0 bases at V and 8 bases at J, with 14 bases between the two ends. The CDR3 has 15 amino acids. This CDR3 reads CASSLGTGWREKLFF. CDR3 DNA: TGTGCCAGCAGCTTGGGTACAGGGTGGAGGGAAAAACTGTTTTTT.

The V call is TRBV18, the J call TRBJ2-6; D call uncertain. The CDR3 length is 15 residues. Trimming cost V 2 bases and J 2 bases, with 7 bases left between them. Germline V gene data show CDR1 as KGHSH and CDR2 as LQKENI. The CDR3 protein is CASSPVTTGANVLTF. The CDR3 region has the DNA TGTGCCAGCTCACCAGTAACTACTGGGGCCAACGTCCTGACTTTC. Full variable domain (missing parts from reference TRBV18 and TRBJ2-6): NAGVMQNPRHLVRRRGQEARLRCSPMKGHSHVYWYRQLPEEGLKFMVYLQKENIIDESGMPKERFSAEFPKEGPSILRIQQVVRGDSAAYFCASSPVTTGANVLTFGAGSRLTVL.

The sample holds a few counts of this clone. The chain has TRBV6-1 and TRBJ1-1; no definite D call. CDR1 and CDR2 (germline): MNHNS, SASEGT. V was pared by 7 bases and J by 5 bases, with 14 bases between. The CDR3 extends over 13 amino acids. The CDR3 spells CASTATQWTEAFF. DNA of the CDR3: TGTGCCAGCACCGCTACCCAATGGACTGAAGCTTTCTTT.